The rows below give T cell receptor beta chains drawn from one sample of a study of blood T cell repertoires in COVID-19. Some clones are missing from TCRdb's copy, which holds only in-frame ones; the method was immunoSEQ multiplex PCR. The data show about 280,000 clones, roughly 89% seen once. Specimen: PBMCs or T cells enriched from blood (not recorded which). Receptor source: a woman aged 18-29 years with acute COVID-19. CDR3s include the opening cysteine and the closing phenylalanine or tryptophan. A D gene is named only where the DNA matches it firmly. The size entry is marked missing in some rows and otherwise reads once, few, many or a size class.

TRBD2,TRBV9,-,TRBJ2-3,CATGAGGNTDTQYF,TGTGCCACCGGAGCGGGAGGTAACACAGATACGCAGTATTTT
TRBD2,TRBV3-1/TRBV3-2,-,TRBJ2-3,CASSQEFELAGVIGHPDTQYF,TGTGCCAGCAGCCAAGAATTCGAACTAGCGGGAGTTATAGGCCACCCAGATACGCAGTATTTT
TRBD2,TRBV9,-,TRBJ2-7,CASSAPDLEGLAAYEQYF,TGTGCCAGCAGCGCACCAGACCTTGAGGGACTAGCGGCTTACGAGCAGTACTTC
TRBD2,TRBV19,-,TRBJ2-4,CASSIAGTSGSAAKNIQYF,TGTGCCAGTAGTATAGCCGGGACTAGCGGGAGTGCGGCCAAAAACATTCAGTACTTC
TRBD1,TRBV3-1/TRBV3-2,few,TRBJ2-7,CASSPLGQAYEQYF,TGTGCCAGCAGTCCTCTCGGACAGGCCTACGAGCAGTACTTC
-,TRBV6-5,-,TRBJ1-1,CASSYFGSVRTEAFF,TGTGCCAGCAGTTACTTCGGGAGCGTACGCACTGAAGCTTTCTTT
TRBD1,TRBV4-1,-,TRBJ2-1,CASSRGGQSSYNEQFF,TGCGCCAGCAGCCGAGGGGGACAGAGCTCCTACAATGAGCAGTTCTTC
TRBD2,TRBV28,-,TRBJ2-7,CASSSPRSGRGGEQYF,TGTGCCAGCAGTTCACCACGTAGCGGGAGAGGGGGCGAGCAGTACTTC
TRBD2,TRBV20-1,-,TRBJ2-5,CSASPSGRETQYF,TGCAGTGCTAGTCCTAGCGGGAGAGAGACCCAGTACTTC
TRBD1,TRBV29-1,-,TRBJ2-3,CSAALGQGGTDTQYF,TGCAGCGCGGCCCTGGGGCAGGGGGGCACAGATACGCAGTATTTT